A selection of T cell receptor beta chains follows, all from one sample in a study of T cells after posttransplantation cyclophosphamide. TCRdb keeps only in-frame clones here, not all; method: immunoSEQ multiplex PCR. The data hold 32,000 or so clones, with roughly 90% observed a single time. The sequenced material came from PBMCs. The receptors stem from a woman in her forties with a blood cancer, CMV-positive, and with a related stem cell donor. Each CDR3 is given with its conserved first and last residue. Fields, in order: J gene, clone size, D gene, V gene, CDR3 protein, CDR3 DNA. A D gene is named only where the DNA matches it firmly. Not every row has a clone size; where given, it reads once, few, many or a size class.

TRBJ2-3 NA NA TRBV5-6 CASSPTTGYSTDTQYF TGTGCCAGCAGCCCGACTACCGGGTATAGCACAGATACGCAGTATTTT
TRBJ2-1 once TRBD2 TRBV5-4 CASSLALAGGSYNEQFF TGTGCCAGCAGCTTAGCTTTAGCGGGGGGTTCCTACAATGAGCAGTTCTTC
TRBJ1-1 NA NA TRBV7-9 CASSVVRGGTEAFF TGTGCCAGCAGCGTCGTAAGAGGGGGCACTGAAGCTTTCTTT
TRBJ2-3 NA NA TRBV5-1 CASGLQDSTDTQYF TGCGCCAGCGGTCTTCAGGATAGCACAGATACGCAGTATTTT
TRBJ1-2 NA TRBD1 TRBV6-6 CASSYSGTGSYGYTF TGTGCCAGCAGTTACTCCGGGACAGGCTCCTATGGCTACACCTTC
TRBJ1-3 once NA TRBV9 CASSVDAGAEGNTIYF TGTGCCAGCAGCGTAGACGCAGGGGCGGAGGGAAACACCATATATTTT
TRBJ1-6 NA TRBD1 TRBV7-3 CASSPGTGLNSPLHF TGTGCCAGCAGCCCAGGGACAGGGTTAAATTCACCCCTCCACTTT
TRBJ2-2 NA NA TRBV5-1 CASSLSGLNTGELFF TGCGCCAGCAGCTTGTCGGGTCTAAACACCGGGGAGCTGTTTTTT
TRBJ2-2 NA TRBD1 TRBV23-1 CASRLTGPSNTGELFF TGCGCCAGCAGGCTGACAGGGCCCTCGAACACCGGGGAGCTGTTTTTT
TRBJ1-1 NA TRBD1 TRBV4-3 CASSQDNRQGTEAFF TGCGCCAGCAGCCAAGATAACAGACAGGGCACTGAAGCTTTCTTT
TRBJ1-2 NA NA TRBV18 CASSPLQTGYSGYTF TGTGCCAGCTCCCCCCTCCAAACAGGGTATTCTGGCTACACCTTC
TRBJ2-1 NA NA TRBV2 CASSEDPGRTDNEQFF TGTGCCAGCAGTGAAGACCCAGGGCGGACCGACAATGAGCAGTTCTTC
TRBJ2-1 NA NA TRBV7-3 CASSLGVRGSPIDEQFF TGTGCCAGCAGCTTAGGGGTTAGGGGTTCCCCTATCGATGAGCAGTTCTTC
TRBJ2-1 NA NA TRBV29-1 CSVPGTHTYNEQFF TGCAGCGTTCCCGGGACACACACCTACAATGAGCAGTTCTTC
TRBJ2-7 NA TRBD1 TRBV19 CASSLPGQAYKQYF TGTGCCAGTAGCCTGCCGGGACAGGCCTACAAGCAGTACTTC
TRBJ1-2 NA TRBD1 TRBV29-1 CSVYRGEVYGYTF TGCAGCGTTTACAGGGGGGAGGTCTATGGCTACACCTTC
TRBJ2-7 NA NA TRBV13 CASSLEGEPTYEQYF TGTGCCAGCAGCTTAGAGGGGGAACCAACCTACGAGCAGTACTTC
TRBJ2-1 NA TRBD1 TRBV28 CASRADRGRSNEQFF TGTGCCAGCAGGGCGGACAGGGGGCGCTCGAATGAGCAGTTCTTC
TRBJ2-3 NA TRBD2 TRBV6-1 CASSEFGRGGSTDTQYF TGTGCCAGCAGTGAATTCGGGCGGGGGGGAAGCACAGATACGCAGTATTTT
TRBJ2-1 NA TRBD2 TRBV10-1 CASSARLAGDNEQFF TGCGCCAGCAGTGCCCGACTAGCGGGAGACAATGAGCAGTTCTTC
TRBJ1-1 NA TRBD1 TRBV19 CASSPDRGRDTEAFF TGTGCCAGTAGTCCCGACAGGGGAAGGGACACTGAAGCTTTCTTT
TRBJ2-3 NA NA TRBV4-1 CASSQPGRRAPDTQYF TGCGCCAGCAGCCAACCCGGACGGAGGGCCCCAGATACGCAGTATTTT